Below are 20 T cell receptor beta chains sequenced from a single sample in a study of control samples from healthy donors and cancer patients. Here immunoSEQ multiplex PCR was the method, and the copy in TCRdb shows in-frame clones only, minus some. The top ten clones hold around 6.8% of a sample with under 450,000 clones, approximately 92% of them seen once. Sequencing was done on a sample of PBMCs. These receptors all stem from a man between 35 and 55 years old with head and neck cancer.

The chain joins TRBV7-3 to TRBJ2-7; a possible D gene is TRBD2 (5 bases). The germline V and J ends were trimmed by 3 bases and 1 base, with 7 bases remaining between them. The CDR3 loop spans 13 amino acids. The germline CDR1 and CDR2 sequences are SGHTA and FQGTGA. The CDR3 DNA follows: TGTGCCAGCAGCTTCGGGGTATCCTACGAGCAGTACTTC. Its protein product is CASSFGVSYEQYF.

This chain links TRBV7-6 with TRBJ2-7; TRBD1 aligns across 9 bases. Germline assignment: CDR1 SGHVS and CDR2 FNYEAQ. V gave up 5 bases and J gave up 7 bases; unmatched junction bases: 12. This CDR3 comprises 15 residues. CDR3 residues: CASSLGTGWTKEQYF. The CDR3 DNA reads as TGTGCCAGCAGCCTAGGGACAGGGTGGACGAAGGAGCAGTACTTC.

The chain carries TRBV5-1 and TRBJ2-7; D is perhaps TRBD2 (5 bases). The V end lost 4 bases, the J end lost 6 bases, and 14 bases lay between the germline ends. The CDR3 consists of 13 residues. Germline-derived CDR1 and CDR2 are SGHRS and YFSETQ. DNA for the CDR3: TGCGCCAGCAGCGCCAAAGCCGGGATCGAGCAGTACTTC. It codes for CASSAKAGIEQYF.

Here the CDR3 reads CASSQGNTEAFF. CDR3 sequence (DNA): TGTGCCAGCAGCCAAGGCAACACTGAAGCTTTCTTT. The chain has TRBV14 and TRBJ1-1; D unresolved. The V end lost 1 base, the J end lost 2 bases, and 2 bases lay between the germline ends. The CDR3 spans 12 residues. The germline V gene has CDR1 SGHDN and CDR2 FVKESK.

The genes are TRBV5-8 and TRBJ2-7; TRBD1 might be the D (5 bases). Per germline, CDR1 SGHTS and CDR2 YDEGEE. The CDR3 spans 12 residues. V lost 4 bases and J 9 bases, leaving 14 bases between the germline ends. The CDR3: CASSPRREAQYF. DNA of the CDR3: TGTGCCAGCAGCCCACGCAGGGAAGCGCAGTACTTC.

The V gene is TRBV24-1, the J gene TRBJ2-3, with a weak D call TRBD2 (6 bases). The germline V gene encodes CDR1 KGHDR and CDR2 SFDVKD. This CDR3 is built from 13 residues. The germline V and J ends were trimmed by 8 bases and 1 base, with 9 bases remaining between them. CDR3 nucleotides: TGTGCCACCATGGGGGGAGGCACAGATACGCAGTATTTT. Translation gives CATMGGGTDTQYF.

The rearrangement links TRBV4-3 to TRBJ2-7; D uncertain. The germline CDR1 and CDR2 sequences are LGHNA and YSLEER. Trimming stripped 0 bases from V and 4 bases from J, with 19 bases between. The CDR3 spans 17 residues. The CDR3 loop is CASSQETPLASAYEQYF. CDR3 bases: TGCGCCAGCAGCCAAGAGACCCCATTGGCTTCGGCTTACGAGCAGTACTTC.

This chain joins TRBV6-6 and TRBJ2-2, with 8 bases aligning to TRBD2. The CDR3 consists of 15 residues. CDR1 MNHNY and CDR2 SVGAGI come from the germline V gene (reference sequence). The ends lost 5 bases at V and 6 bases at J; junction bases unmatched: 8. CDR3 sequence (DNA): TGTGCCAGCAGTCAGGGGACTAGTCAATCCGGGGAGCTGTTTTTT. Protein product: CASSQGTSQSGELFF.

This chain uses TRBV4-2 with TRBJ2-1; no clear D. There are 11 residues in the CDR3. Trimming left V 1 base short and J 6 bases short, with 1 base between. Germline values: CDR1 LGHNA, CDR2 YNFKEQ. This chain's CDR3 is CASSQANEQFF. CDR3 sequence (DNA): TGTGCCAGCAGCCAAGCCAATGAGCAGTTCTTC.

This chain joins TRBV11-3 and TRBJ2-4; D unclear. Trimming cost V 0 bases and J 7 bases, with 10 bases left between them. CDR3 length equals 14 residues. From germline, CDR1 is SGHNT and CDR2 YENEEA. The CDR3: CASSLDGNTNIQYF. For the CDR3, the DNA is TGTGCCAGCAGCTTAGACGGCAACACGAACATTCAGTACTTC.

The rearrangement links TRBV30 to TRBJ2-7; no clear D gene. Germline CDR1 is GTSNPN and CDR2 is SVGIG (reference sequence). CDR3 length: 11 amino acids. V lost 3 bases and J lost 5, with 8 bases in between. CDR3 DNA: TGTGCCTGGAGGAACCCGGACGAGCAGTACTTC. Translated: CAWRNPDEQYF.

This clone was recorded only once. The chain combines TRBV27 with TRBJ2-1; 14 nucleotides agree with TRBD2. CDR1 MNHEY and CDR2 SMNVEV come from the germline V gene (reference sequence). CDR3 length: 16 amino acids. J gave up 8 bases and V 8 bases, and 11 bases lay outside the gene matches. The CDR3 DNA reads as TGTGCCAGCCATGGACTAGCGGGAGGCTCTCTTTATGAGCAGTTCTTC. Amino acid sequence: CASHGLAGGSLYEQFF.

V gene TRBV27 combines with J gene TRBJ2-7; TRBD1 is a possible D gene (5 bases). From germline, CDR1 is MNHEY and CDR2 SMNVEV (reference sequence). V was shortened by 5 bases and J by 6 bases, with 5 bases between the two germline ends. The CDR3 spans 10 residues. The CDR3 loop reads CASSQGEQYF. The CDR3 bases are TGTGCCAGCAGTCAGGGCGAGCAGTACTTC.

This chain uses TRBV28 with TRBJ1-5; D not resolved. V was trimmed by 5 bases and J by 2 bases, leaving 10 bases between them. The CDR3 sequence is 14 residues long. Germline V gene sequence: CDR1 MDHEN, CDR2 SYDVKM. CDR3 DNA: TGTGCCAGCAGTGCTAGGGCGGGCAATCAGCCCCAGCATTTT. Translated, it gives CASSARAGNQPQHF. Together with reference TRBV28 and TRBJ1-5, the CDR3 gives the full variable domain: DVKVTQSSRYLVKRTGEKVFLECVQDMDHENMFWYRQDPGLGLRLIYFSYDVKMKEKGDIPEGYSVSREKKERFSLILESASTNQTSMYLCASSARAGNQPQHFGDGTRLSIL.

The CDR3 DNA sequence: TGTGCCAGCAGCCAATCTTCGCCTACTAGCACAGATACGCAGTATTTT. Translation gives CASSQSSPTSTDTQYF. The J gene is TRBJ2-3, the V gene TRBV4-2; D not resolved. The CDR3 has 16 residues. V lost 2 bases, J lost 0 bases, and 12 bases lay in between. The germline gives CDR1 LGHNA, CDR2 YNFKEQ.

The chain carries TRBV6-2 or TRBV6-3 and TRBJ1-1; D possibly corresponds to TRBD1 (6 bases). Per the germline V gene, CDR1 is MNHEY and CDR2 is SVGEGT. V lost 5 bases, J lost 0 bases, and 16 bases lay in between. The CDR3 spans 16 residues. CDR3 sequence: CASSPNRARMNTEAFF. The CDR3 nucleotides read TGTGCCAGCAGTCCCAACAGGGCAAGGATGAACACTGAAGCTTTCTTT.

The chain combines TRBV3-1 (or the pseudogene TRBV3-2) with TRBJ1-5; 7 nucleotides align to TRBD1. After removal of 0 bases from V and 8 bases from J, the junction contained 4 bases not matched to a gene. Per the germline V gene, CDR1 is LGHDT and CDR2 is YNNKEL (reference sequence). The CDR3 length is 14 residues. The CDR3 sequence: CASSQDRGLEPQHF. The CDR3 region has the DNA TGTGCCAGCAGCCAAGATAGGGGGCTGGAGCCCCAGCATTTT.

V usage is TRBV9 and J usage is TRBJ1-3; D unclear. The germline gives CDR1 SGDLS, CDR2 YYNGEE. V dropped 4 bases and J dropped 1 base, with 9 bases sitting between them. This CDR3 region has 14 residues. CDR3 residues: CASSLMLSGNTIYF. CDR3 nucleotides: TGTGCCAGCAGCCTCATGCTATCTGGAAACACCATATATTTT.

This clone has at least ten counts. This chain connects TRBV7-3 to TRBJ1-6; D not certain. CDR1 and CDR2 from the germline V gene are SGHTA and FQGTGA. Trimming took off 0 bases at V and 6 bases at J, with 9 bases between the two ends. CDR3 size: 15 residues. CDR3 sequence (DNA): TGTGCCAGCAGCTTAACAGGGTACCCTAATTCACCCCTCCACTTT. Its protein is CASSLTGYPNSPLHF.

The rearrangement joins TRBV5-1 to TRBJ2-7; D not resolved. Germline values: CDR1 SGHRS, CDR2 YFSETQ. V was shortened by 0 bases and J by 2 bases, with 12 bases between the two germline ends. The CDR3 covers 15 residues. The CDR3 DNA reads TGCGCCAGCAGCTTGGGTTCCGGCCAACCCTACGAGCAGTACTTC. This sequence encodes CASSLGSGQPYEQYF.